The 22 T cell receptor beta chains in this list originate from one sample, sequenced in a study of type 1 and type 2 diabetes patients. Amplification started from genomic DNA. The TCR beta CDR3 region was amplified using 30 forward and 13 reverse primers. TCRdb processed the multiplex PCR reads anew with MiXCR; each CDR3 protein has one entry. Found here are more than 250,000 distinct CDR3 sequences, roughly 50% of them singletons; the top ten hold about 13%. The material sequenced was peripheral blood mononuclear cells (PBMCs). These receptors were collected from a man aged 18 to 30 with type 2 diabetes.

The chain joins TRBV18 to TRBJ1-6, with TRBD1 matching over 10 bases. CDR3 length: 16 residues. Germline CDR1 KGHSH, CDR2 LQKENI. V lost 6 bases, J lost 6 bases, and 8 bases stayed unmatched. The CDR3 loop is CASSLWDRGFNSPLHF. CDR3 coding DNA: TGTGCCAGCTCCCTTTGGGACAGGGGTTTTAATTCACCCCTCCACTTT.

V and J are TRBV14 and TRBJ2-3; 13 nucleotides agree with TRBD2. V shed 3 bases, J shed 3 bases, and the junction held 0 bases outside the gene matches. The CDR3 has 15 residues. Per the germline V gene, CDR1 is SGHDN and CDR2 is FVKESK. The CDR3 here is CASSQGLAGTDTQYF. CDR3 bases: TGTGCCAGCAGCCAGGGACTAGCGGGAACAGATACGCAGTATTTT.

This rearrangement joins TRBV7-3 to TRBJ2-6, with D maybe TRBD1 (5 bases). This CDR3 is built from 17 residues. Germline assignment: CDR1 SGHTA and CDR2 FQGTGA. The germline V and J ends were trimmed by 1 base and 3 bases, with 13 bases remaining between them. For the CDR3, the DNA is TGTGCCAGCAGCTTAATGACAGAACTTCGTGGGGCCAACGTCCTGACTTTC. This sequence encodes CASSLMTELRGANVLTF.

The CDR3 DNA follows: TGTGCCACCGACCCGGGGCTGGCGTATGGCTACACCTTC. Its translation: CATDPGLAYGYTF. The rearrangement links TRBV28 to TRBJ1-2; a weak D match, TRBD1 (5 bases). This CDR3 has 13 amino acids. The V end was cut by 10 bases, the J end by 5 bases, with 17 bases between. Germline-derived CDR1 and CDR2 are MDHEN and SYDVKM.

The CDR3 nucleotides are TGTGCCAGCAGCTACGGGACGGGGAATAATGAAAAACTGTTTTTT. Translating it yields CASSYGTGNNEKLFF. The V and J genes are TRBV2 and TRBJ1-4, with D possibly being TRBD1 (5 bases). CDR3 length equals 15 residues. CDR1 is SNHLY and CDR2 is FYNNEI in the germline V gene. Trimming left V 6 bases short and J 4 bases short, with 15 bases between.

J is TRBJ1-1 and V is TRBV7-6, with 7 bases that match TRBD1. The CDR3 runs 12 residues. V lost 4 bases and J lost 6; bases outside the gene matches: 2. Germline values: CDR1 SGHVS, CDR2 FNYEAQ. Here the CDR3 DNA reads TGTGCCAGCAGCTCGGGACAGCCTGAAGCTTTCTTT. It is translated as CASSSGQPEAFF. Full variable domain (missing parts from reference TRBV7-6 and TRBJ1-1): GAGVSQSPRYKVTKRGQDVALRCDPISGHVSLYWYRQALGQGPEFLTYFNYEAQQDKSGLPNDRFSAERPEGSISTLTIQRTEQRDSAMYRCASSSGQPEAFFGQGTRLTVV.

This clonotype turned up a few times. The gene calls are TRBV19 and TRBJ1-1; the D gene is possibly TRBD1 (5 bases). Germline V gene lookup returns CDR1 LNHDA and CDR2 SQIVND (reference sequence). Trimming pared 5 bases from V and 0 bases from J, leaving 16 bases between. CDR3 size: 16 residues. This CDR3 is CASSPSWRGVNTEAFF. DNA for the CDR3: TGTGCCAGTAGTCCTTCCTGGAGGGGAGTGAACACTGAAGCTTTCTTT.

The sample holds many counts of this clonotype. The rearrangement links TRBV7-2 to TRBJ1-6; D remains unclear. This CDR3 contains 13 residues. CDR1 is SGHTA and CDR2 is FQGNSA in the germline V gene. The ends were cut back, 0 bases at V and 10 bases at J, with 7 bases in the middle. The CDR3 bases are TGTGCCAGCAGCTTAGCAAGAGGGTCACCCCTCCACTTT. Protein sequence: CASSLARGSPLHF.

This chain uses TRBV20-1 with TRBJ2-5; D ambiguous. The J call is doubtful: the DNA matches TRBJ2-7 better. Germline assignment: CDR1 DFQATT and CDR2 SNEGSKA (reference sequence). This CDR3 has 12 amino acids. The CDR3 loop reads CSAVLGQSEQYF. DNA for the CDR3: TGCAGTGCTGTGCTTGGGCAGTCCGAGCAGTACTTC.

This chain uses TRBV6-1 with TRBJ1-1; D not resolved. Germline V lookup: CDR1 MNHNS, CDR2 SASEGT. The CDR3 contains 13 residues. V dropped 2 bases and J dropped 7 bases, with 11 bases sitting between them. CDR3 DNA: TGTGCCAGCAGTGAAATTGGGGTGGGTGAAGCTTTCTTT. This sequence encodes CASSEIGVGEAFF.

The CDR3, as DNA: TGTGCCAGCAGTCGCCGGCTAGCGGGGGACCTCCAAGAGACCCAGTACTTC. This sequence encodes CASSRRLAGDLQETQYF. The V and J genes are TRBV12-3 or TRBV12-4 and TRBJ2-5, with TRBD2 matching 10 bases. This CDR3 has 17 amino acids. The J segment lost 1 base and the V segment lost 5 bases, leaving 10 bases of the junction unmatched.

V usage is TRBV5-1 and J usage is TRBJ2-1; D is unresolved. Germline V lookup: CDR1 SGHRS, CDR2 YFSETQ. This CDR3 has 17 residues. V lost 3 bases, J lost 4 bases, and 20 bases lay in between. The CDR3 DNA is TGCGCCAGCAGCTCTCTGGGTGGGTTAGCTAGGTACAATGAGCAGTTCTTC. Its translation is CASSSLGGLARYNEQFF.

With respect to this clonotype: This clone may be a read error of a much larger clone one base away. The chain has TRBV7-2 and TRBJ1-4; 10 bases line up with TRBD1. This CDR3 spans 15 amino acids. With 6 bases clipped from V and 6 bases from J, the junction kept 7 bases outside the gene matches. Germline V CDR1 and CDR2: SGHTA, FQGNSA. CDR3 nucleotides: TGTGCCAGCAGTAGGAGTGGGACAGGGGATGAAAAACTGTTTTTT. It codes for CASSRSGTGDEKLFF.

The rearrangement links TRBV5-1 to TRBJ2-1; the D gene is possibly TRBD2 (6 bases). The CDR3 sequence is 15 residues long. V gave up 4 bases and J gave up 4 bases, with 15 bases separating them. The V gene's germline CDR1 is SGHRS and CDR2 YFSETQ. The CDR3 DNA follows: TGCGCCAGCAGCACGCGCCCGGGGGTTTACAATGAGCAGTTCTTC. Protein: CASSTRPGVYNEQFF.

This clonotype appeared a few times. This sequence joins TRBV7-3 and TRBJ1-2; D unresolved. The CDR3 has 15 amino acids. Germline CDR1 SGHTA, CDR2 FQGTGA. The V end was cut by 1 base, the J end by 2 bases, with 11 bases between. The CDR3 bases are TGTGCCAGCAGCTTAAGCAGGATATCGAACTATGGCTACACCTTC. Protein: CASSLSRISNYGYTF.

This clonotype was counted a single time. The V and J genes are TRBV2 and TRBJ2-7, with 8 bases fitting TRBD1. The CDR3 runs to 14 residues. The germline CDR1 and CDR2 sequences are SNHLY and FYNNEI. V shed 4 bases and J 5 bases; nucleotides not matched to a gene: 7. CDR3 nucleotide sequence: TGTGCCAGCAGTGCAAGGACAGGGATAAACGAGCAGTACTTC. It specifies CASSARTGINEQYF.

This rearrangement joins TRBV9 to TRBJ2-3, with D tentatively TRBD1 or TRBD2 (5 bases each). CDR3 length equals 14 residues. The germline CDR1 and CDR2 sequences are SGDLS and YYNGEE. Trimming left V 3 bases short and J 5 bases short, with 13 bases between. The DNA for the CDR3 is TGTGCCAGCAGCGATCGGGACGGAGGAGATACGCAGTATTTT. Translation gives CASSDRDGGDTQYF. The whole variable domain, filled in from reference TRBV9 and TRBJ2-3, reads DSGVTQTPKHLITATGQRVTLRCSPRSGDLSVYWYQQSLDQGLQFLIQYYNGEERAKGNILERFSAQQFPDLHSELNLSSLELGDSALYFCASSDRDGGDTQYFGPGTRLTVL.

The chain employs TRBV10-3 and TRBJ1-5; no definite D call. Germline V gives CDR1 ENHRY, CDR2 SYGVKD. V was shortened by 5 bases and J by 11 bases, with 16 bases between the two germline ends. The CDR3 is 13 residues long. The CDR3 nucleotides are TGTGCCATCAGTCGCCGGGGTCCAGAGACCCAGCATTTT. Its translation is CAISRRGPETQHF.

This clonotype showed up just a few times. The chain has TRBV9 and TRBJ2-2; D is unresolved. Germline CDR1 SGDLS, CDR2 YYNGEE. Trimming took off 4 bases at V and 4 bases at J, with 5 bases between the two ends. CDR3 length: 12 amino acids. The CDR3 nucleotides are TGTGCCAGCAGCTACGTCACCGGGGAGCTGTTTTTT. Its translation: CASSYVTGELFF.

J is TRBJ2-7 and V is TRBV27, with TRBD2 matching over 16 bases. The CDR3 contains 16 residues. V dropped 2 bases and J dropped 7; count of bases not matched to a gene: 5. The germline gives CDR1 MNHEY, CDR2 SMNVEV (reference sequence). CDR3 coding DNA: TGTGCCAGCAGTTTACTCGGGACTAGCGGGAGGGTTGAGCAGTACTTC. Its protein is CASSLLGTSGRVEQYF.

The chain recombines TRBV28 with TRBJ1-6, with D hard to call. This CDR3 is built from 13 residues. From germline, CDR1 is MDHEN and CDR2 SYDVKM. Trimming removed 8 bases at V and 0 bases at J, with 5 bases between. CDR3 protein: CASAGSYNSPLHF. Written as DNA, the CDR3 is TGTGCCAGCGCAGGCTCCTATAATTCACCCCTCCACTTT. The full variable domain, in which reference TRBV28 and TRBJ1-6 provide the parts outside the CDR3, is DVKVTQSSRYLVKRTGEKVFLECVQDMDHENMFWYRQDPGLGLRLIYFSYDVKMKEKGDIPEGYSVSREKKERFSLILESASTNQTSMYLCASAGSYNSPLHFGNGTRLTVT.

The V and J genes are TRBV24-1 and TRBJ1-4; 8 bases align to TRBD1. The CDR3 loop spans 15 amino acids. Losses at the gene ends were 4 bases for V and 11 bases for J; bases not matched to a gene: 11. CDR1 and CDR2 from the germline V gene are KGHDR and SFDVKD. The CDR3 protein is CATSDPGQESSKLFF. CDR3 sequence (DNA): TGTGCCACCAGTGACCCGGGACAGGAGTCGTCGAAACTGTTTTTT.